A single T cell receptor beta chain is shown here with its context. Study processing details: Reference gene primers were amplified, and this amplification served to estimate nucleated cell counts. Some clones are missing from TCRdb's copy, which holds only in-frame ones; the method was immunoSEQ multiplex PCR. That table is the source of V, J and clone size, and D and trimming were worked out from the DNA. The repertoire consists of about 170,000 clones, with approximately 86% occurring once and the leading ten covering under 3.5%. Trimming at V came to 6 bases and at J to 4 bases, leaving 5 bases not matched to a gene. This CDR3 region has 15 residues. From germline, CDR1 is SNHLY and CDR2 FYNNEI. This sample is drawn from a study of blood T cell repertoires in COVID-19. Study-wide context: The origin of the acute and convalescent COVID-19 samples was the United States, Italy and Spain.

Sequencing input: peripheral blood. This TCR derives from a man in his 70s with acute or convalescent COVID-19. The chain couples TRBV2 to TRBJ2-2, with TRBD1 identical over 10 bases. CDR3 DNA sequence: TGTGCCAGCAGAAACGGACAGGGGGGCACCGGGGAGCTGTTTTTT. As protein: CASRNGQGGTGELFF.